This TCR beta chain is from a study of blood T cell repertoires in COVID-19. The CDR3 length is 16 residues. V was pared by 6 bases and J by 6 bases, with 9 bases of the junction left unmatched. The germline V gene encodes CDR1 SGHTA and CDR2 FQGNSA. Here immunoSEQ multiplex PCR was the method, and the copy in TCRdb shows in-frame clones only, minus some. The table lists around 260,000 clones, approximately 91% of them singletons. The rearrangement links TRBV7-2 to TRBJ2-2; TRBD2 agrees at 11 bases. Sequencing was performed on peripheral blood. This receptor was identified in a middle-aged woman who had recovered from COVID-19. The CDR3 DNA reads as TGTGCCAGCAGGCCACTAGCGGGAGTCGGAGCCGGGGAGCTGTTTTTT. Translation: CASRPLAGVGAGELFF.